This T cell receptor beta chain emerged from a study of T cell responses to AZD1222 COVID-19 vaccine. Study-wide results and limits: Breadth and depth of Spike-specific TCRs rose after two AZD1222 doses. Just 5 or 6 AZD1222 recipients tested seropositive at baseline.

V shed 2 bases, J shed 3 bases, and the junction held 6 bases outside the gene matches. CDR1 is KGHDR, CDR2 SFDVKD, per germline. The CDR3 length is 18 residues. Data came from immunoSEQ multiplex PCR; TCRdb stores just in-frame clones and leaves some out. The repertoire consists of approximately 110,000 clones, with around 89% occurring once and the leading ten covering 4% to 5.5%. This clone was counted ten times or more. Its matching antigen is unknown. The sequence was obtained from an adult in good health. This specimen consisted of peripheral blood, obtained on day 0 of AZD1222 vaccination. V usage is TRBV24-1 and J usage is TRBJ2-3; TRBD2 matches at 14 bases. The CDR3 nucleotides are TGTGCCACCAGTGATTGGACTAGCGGGGGGCGAAGGACAGATACGCAGTATTTT. It specifies CATSDWTSGGRRTDTQYF.